The source of this TCR beta chain is a study of T cells in Graves' hyperthyroidism and ophthalmopathy. Across the study: Peripheral blood was collected at initial diagnosis, before any treatment.

Study conclusions and caveats: Stable hyperthyroidism was separated from ophthalmopathy by a model based on 13 V-J features.

Trimming took 6 bases from V and 9 from J; bases not matched to a gene: 11. This CDR3 has 15 residues. Researchers defined stable Graves' hyperthyroidism as no ophthalmopathy progression within 18 months. Researchers barred patients who had uncontrolled infection, other autoimmune disease, pregnancy or lactation. Using RNA transcripts as the source, TCR beta CDR3 regions were amplified. The TCR CDR3 first-round RT-PCR relied on the HTBI primer set. TCRdb re-derived calls from the multiplex PCR reads in MiXCR, one entry per CDR3 protein. Of 340,000 or so distinct CDR3 sequences in the sample, 20% to 25% are singletons; the top ten hold over 45%. Many counts were recorded for this clonotype. Its antigen is unknown.

The receptor's source is a woman aged 45-60 years with Graves' hyperthyroidism. The V gene is TRBV12-3 or TRBV12-4, the J gene TRBJ2-3; 11 nucleotides align to TRBD2. The specimen sequenced was blood. The CDR3 spells CASRMTSGALGTQYF. As DNA, the CDR3 is TGTGCCAGCAGGATGACTAGCGGGGCTCTGGGGACGCAGTATTTT.